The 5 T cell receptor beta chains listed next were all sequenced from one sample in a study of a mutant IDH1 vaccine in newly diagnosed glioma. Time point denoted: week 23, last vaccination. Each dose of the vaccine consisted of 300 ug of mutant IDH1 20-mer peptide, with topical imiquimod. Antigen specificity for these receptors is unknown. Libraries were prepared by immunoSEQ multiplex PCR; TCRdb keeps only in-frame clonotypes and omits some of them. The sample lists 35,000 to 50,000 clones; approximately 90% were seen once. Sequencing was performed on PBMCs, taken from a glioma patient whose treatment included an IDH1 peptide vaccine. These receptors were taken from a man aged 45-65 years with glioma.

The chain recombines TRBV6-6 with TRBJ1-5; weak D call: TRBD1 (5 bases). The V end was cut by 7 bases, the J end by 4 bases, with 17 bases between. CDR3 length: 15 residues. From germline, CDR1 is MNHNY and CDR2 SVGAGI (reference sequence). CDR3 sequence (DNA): TGTGCCAGCACCCACAAAGGGACCCTAAATCAGCCCCAGCATTTT. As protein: CASTHKGTLNQPQHF.

The DNA for the CDR3 is TGTGCCAGCAGTGGGAATAGCGGAGGCACAGATACGCAGTATTTT. Translating gives CASSGNSGGTDTQYF. The J gene is TRBJ2-3, the V gene TRBV6-4, with TRBD2 as a possible D gene (6 bases). CDR1 and CDR2 (germline): MRHNA, SNTAGT. V lost 4 bases and J 1 base, leaving 12 bases between the germline ends. The CDR3 sequence is 15 residues long.

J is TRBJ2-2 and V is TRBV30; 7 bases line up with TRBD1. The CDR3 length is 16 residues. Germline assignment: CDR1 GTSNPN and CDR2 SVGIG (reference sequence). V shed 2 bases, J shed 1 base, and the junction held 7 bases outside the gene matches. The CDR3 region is CAWSRGTALNTGELFF. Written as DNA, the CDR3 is TGTGCCTGGAGTAGGGGGACAGCGCTGAACACCGGGGAGCTGTTTTTT. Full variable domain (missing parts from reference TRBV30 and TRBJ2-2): SQTIHQWPATLVQPVGSPLSLECTVEGTSNPNLYWYRQAAGRGLQLLFYSVGIGQISSEVPQNLSASRPQDRQFILSSKKLLLSDSGFYLCAWSRGTALNTGELFFGEGSRLTVL.

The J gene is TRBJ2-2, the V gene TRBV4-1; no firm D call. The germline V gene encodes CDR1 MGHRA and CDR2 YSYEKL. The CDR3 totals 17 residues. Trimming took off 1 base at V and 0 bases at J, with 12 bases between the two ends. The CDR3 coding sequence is TGCGCCAGCAGCCAAGCGCATCACTTGGCGAACACCGGGGAGCTGTTTTTT. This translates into CASSQAHHLANTGELFF.

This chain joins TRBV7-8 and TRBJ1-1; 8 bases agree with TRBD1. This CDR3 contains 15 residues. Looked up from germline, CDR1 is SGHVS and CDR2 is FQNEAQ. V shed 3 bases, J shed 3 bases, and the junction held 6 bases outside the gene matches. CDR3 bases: TGTGCCAGCAGCTTCCAGGGGGCGATGTACACTGAAGCTTTCTTT. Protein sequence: CASSFQGAMYTEAFF.